These T cell receptor beta chains were read from a single sample in a study of regulatory T cells in long-lasting Graves disease. TCRdb independently ran MiXCR on the multiplex PCR reads; one entry per CDR3 protein. The table lists fewer than 350,000 distinct CDR3 sequences, over 15% of them singletons. The sample in question was peripheral blood mononuclear cells (PBMCs), obtained at new diagnosis, from a patient treated with antithyroid drugs. These receptors all stem from a female donor with Graves disease. Each CDR3 is given with its conserved first and last residue. A D gene is named only where the DNA matches it firmly. Clone size appears in some rows only: once, few, many, or a class for an expanded clone.

V gene,J gene,clone size,D gene,CDR3 DNA,CDR3 protein
TRBV2,TRBJ1-1,-,-,TGTGCCAGCAGTGGTCAGGGCGGGCGTAAAGCTTTCTTT,CASSGQGGRKAFF
TRBV2,TRBJ1-5,-,-,TGTGCCAGCAGCCTGGACGGCCTTAGCAATCAGCCCCAGCATTTT,CASSLDGLSNQPQHF
TRBV2,TRBJ1-5,many,-,TGTGCCAGCAGCCTGGACAGTCGGCAGCCCCAGCATTTT,CASSLDSRQPQHF
TRBV2,TRBJ2-7,-,-,TGTGCCAGCCAAGGTCGGACGGAATCCTACGAGCAGTACTTC,CASQGRTESYEQYF
TRBV20-1,TRBJ2-5,many,-,TGCAGTGCTAGAGTCGGGAGAGAGACCCAGTACTTC,CSARVGRETQYF
TRBV25-1,TRBJ1-1,many,-,TGTGCCAGCAGCGGAGACAGTGAGAACACTGAAGCTTTCTTT,CASSGDSENTEAFF
TRBV12-3/TRBV12-4,TRBJ2-5,many,-,TGTGCCAGCAAAAAGGGACTGAAAGAGACCCAGTACTTC,CASKKGLKETQYF
TRBV28,TRBJ2-2,many,-,TGTGCCAGCAGTTTACGCCGGGGGCGGAGAACCTCTTTAAACACCGGGGAGCTGTTTTTT,CASSLRRGRRTSLNTGELFF
TRBV9,TRBJ2-5,few,TRBD2,TGTGCCAGCAGCTACAGCGGGAGTGGGGAAGAGACCCAGTACTTC,CASSYSGSGEETQYF
TRBV14,TRBJ1-6,many,TRBD1,TGTGCCAGCAGCCAAGATCAGGGGGGTAATTCACCCCTCCACTTT,CASSQDQGGNSPLHF
TRBV11-2,TRBJ2-1,many,TRBD1,TGTGCCAGCAGCTTGGCCGGTAGGGGGGACAGGGCTGGTGAGCAGTTCTTC,CASSLAGRGDRAGEQFF
TRBV6-5,TRBJ1-5,many,-,TGTGCCAGCAGATCCTCGGGGGACCTGAATCAGCCCCAGCATTTT,CASRSSGDLNQPQHF
TRBV9,TRBJ2-1,many,-,TGTGCCAGCAGCTTCAGTAGCTCCCAGGGTGAGCAGTTCTTC,CASSFSSSQGEQFF
TRBV3-1,TRBJ2-3,many,TRBD1,TGTGCCAGCAGCCCCCCGGGACAGCGCTTTTATACGCAGTATTTT,CASSPPGQRFYTQYF
TRBV5-1,TRBJ2-5,many,TRBD2,TGCGCCAGCAGCTTGGAACTAGCGGGAGGCGCGGGGGAGACCCAGTACTTC,CASSLELAGGAGETQYF
TRBV6-1,TRBJ2-3,many,-,TGTGCCAGCAGTGAAGATTGGGGTGGCACAGATACGCAGTATTTT,CASSEDWGGTDTQYF
TRBV28,TRBJ2-7,many,TRBD1,TGTGCGACCCGGACAGGGACGGGCGAGCAGTACTTC,CATRTGTGEQYF
TRBV3-1,TRBJ1-1,many,-,TGTGCCAGCAGCCAAGAGCTGCGGAACACTGAAGCTTTCTTT,CASSQELRNTEAFF
TRBV11-2,TRBJ2-5,-,-,TGTGCCAGCAGCTTAACGCAAGAGACCCAGTACTTC,CASSLTQETQYF
TRBV28,TRBJ2-7,many,TRBD1,TGTGCCAGCAGATCGGGACAGGGTGCCTACGAGCAGTACTTC,CASRSGQGAYEQYF
TRBV5-1,TRBJ2-7,many,TRBD2,TGCGCCAGCACCTTTAGCGGGAAGAATAGCGAGCAGTACTTC,CASTFSGKNSEQYF
TRBV12-3/TRBV12-4,TRBJ2-2,many,-,TGTGCCAGCAGTAGGGAGAACACCGGGGAGCTGTTTTTT,CASSRENTGELFF
TRBV11-3,TRBJ2-2,-,TRBD2,TGTGCCAGCAGCTTTAGGGTACCGGGACTAGCGGCGAACACCGGGGAGCTGTTTTTT,CASSFRVPGLAANTGELFF
TRBV14,TRBJ2-2,-,-,TGTGCCAGCAGCCGACGGCGGGACAGCAACACCGAGGAGCTGTTTTTT,CASSRRRDSNTEELFF
TRBV20-1,TRBJ1-1,-,TRBD1,TGCAGTGCTAGGAGACCCCGGGGACAGATGAACACTGAAGCTTTCTTT,CSARRPRGQMNTEAFF
TRBV18,TRBJ1-4,few,-,TGTGCCAGCTCACCGCGTCCGGGACCGACGAATGAAAAACTGTTTTTT,CASSPRPGPTNEKLFF
TRBV6-5,TRBJ2-3,-,TRBD2,TGTGCCAGCAGTTACTCGGGAGCGGGAGTCACAGATACGCAGTATTTT,CASSYSGAGVTDTQYF
TRBV12-3/TRBV12-4,TRBJ2-3,many,TRBD2,TGTGCCAGCAGCTTCCACCGATTAGCGGGAGGGGTTGAAGATACGCAGTATTTT,CASSFHRLAGGVEDTQYF
TRBV28,TRBJ2-3,many,-,TGTGCCAGCAGTTTAGACCGGTCCTACCGAGGGGATACGCAGTATTTT,CASSLDRSYRGDTQYF
TRBV7-9,TRBJ1-6,many,TRBD1,TGTGCCAGCAGCTCCCCTCGGGACAGTGATAATTCACCCCTCCACTTT,CASSSPRDSDNSPLHF
TRBV19,TRBJ1-6,many,-,TGTGCCAGTAGTAAACGGGACCAAGATTCACCCCTCCACTTT,CASSKRDQDSPLHF
TRBV14,TRBJ1-1,-,TRBD1,TGTGCCAGCAGCCAAAGGGGGCTTTGGAACACTGAAGCTTTCTTT,CASSQRGLWNTEAFF
TRBV3-1,TRBJ2-1,many,-,TGTGCCAGCAGCCAAGCTTCTGGGGCTGAGCAGTTCTTC,CASSQASGAEQFF
TRBV19,TRBJ1-5,many,-,TGTGCCAGTAAACATTCCTGGGGGCAGCAAATAAATCAGCCCCAGCATTTT,CASKHSWGQQINQPQHF
TRBV11-3,TRBJ1-6,few,-,TGTGCCAGCAGCTCCCCCCCTAGTTCACCCCTCCACTTT,CASSSPPSSPLHF
TRBV2,TRBJ1-5,many,-,TGTGCCAGCAGTGAGGAGGCAGTCAATCAGCCCCAGCATTTT,CASSEEAVNQPQHF
TRBV15,TRBJ2-7,many,-,TGTGCCACCAGCAGGGAGGATCTCACCTACGAGCAGTACTTC,CATSREDLTYEQYF
TRBV5-1,TRBJ1-2,few,-,TGCGCCAGCAGCTTGGGTGACTTCTATGGCTACACCTTC,CASSLGDFYGYTF
TRBV10-3,TRBJ1-2,-,-,TGTGCCATTGACAGCGACTATGGCTACACCTTC,CAIDSDYGYTF
TRBV28,TRBJ2-7,many,-,TGTGCCAGCCGGAGGGCCATATCTCTCTACGAGCAGTACTTC,CASRRAISLYEQYF
TRBV6-2/TRBV6-3,TRBJ1-2,many,TRBD1,TGTGCCAGCAGAAGCCGGGACAGGGGTTTAAACTATGGCTACACCTTC,CASRSRDRGLNYGYTF
TRBV12-5,TRBJ2-3,-,TRBD2,TGTGCTAGTGGCTCGGGACTAGCGGGTACTAGCACAGATACGCAGTATTTT,CASGSGLAGTSTDTQYF
TRBV10-3,TRBJ1-2,many,-,TGTGCCATCAGTGAGTCGGGCACCGGGCGCGACTACACCTTC,CAISESGTGRDYTF